This TCR beta chain came from a study of blood T cell repertoires in COVID-19. In the study overall: There were acute and convalescent COVID-19 samples, and they came from the United States, Italy and Spain.

This clone came up a few times. Trimming pared 2 bases from V and 8 bases from J, leaving 15 bases between. From germline, CDR1 is LGHDT and CDR2 YNNKEL (reference sequence). CDR3 length: 14 residues. Clinical history as reported by participants underpinned cohort assignment. Either two negative PCRs, clearance, or symptom resolution qualified Cohort 3 donors as recovered. Clones were read by immunoSEQ multiplex PCR, and TCRdb kept only the in-frame ones, dropping some. The sample yields a few hundred thousand clones, 80% to 90% seen once. The source of this sequence is a man between 40 and 49 years old who had recovered from COVID-19. The sequenced material came from PBMCs or T cells enriched from blood (not recorded which). The gene calls are TRBV3-1 (or the pseudogene TRBV3-2) and TRBJ2-5; maybe TRBD1 (6 bases). DNA for the CDR3: TGTGCCAGCAGCCAAATTGAACAGGGTCTTACCCAGTACTTC. It specifies CASSQIEQGLTQYF.